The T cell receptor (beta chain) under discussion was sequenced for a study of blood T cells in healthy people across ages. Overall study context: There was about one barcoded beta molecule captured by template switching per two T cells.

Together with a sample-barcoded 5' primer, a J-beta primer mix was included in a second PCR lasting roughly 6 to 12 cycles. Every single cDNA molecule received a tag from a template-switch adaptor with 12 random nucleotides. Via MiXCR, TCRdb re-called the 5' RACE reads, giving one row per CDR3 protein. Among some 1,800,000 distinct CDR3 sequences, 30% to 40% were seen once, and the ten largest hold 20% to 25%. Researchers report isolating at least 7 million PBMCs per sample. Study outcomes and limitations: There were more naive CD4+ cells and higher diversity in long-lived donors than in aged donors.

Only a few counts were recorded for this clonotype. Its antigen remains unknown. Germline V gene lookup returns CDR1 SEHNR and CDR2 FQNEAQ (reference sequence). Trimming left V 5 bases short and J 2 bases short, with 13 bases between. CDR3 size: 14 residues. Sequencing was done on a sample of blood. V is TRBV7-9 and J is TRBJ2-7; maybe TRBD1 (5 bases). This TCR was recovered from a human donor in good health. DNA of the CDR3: TGTGCCAGCAGCCCTCCGACAGCCCCCTACGAGCAGTACTTC. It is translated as CASSPPTAPYEQYF.